This T cell receptor beta chain was obtained from a study of cytomegalovirus exposure and HLA in healthy donors. CDR1 SGDLS and CDR2 YYNGEE come from the germline V gene. Trimming took 2 bases from V and 4 from J, leaving 21 bases between them. The CDR3 runs 17 residues. Only in-frame clones appear in the TCRdb table, and some are missing; sequencing was by immunoSEQ multiplex PCR. The sample holds roughly 73,000 clones, around 95% seen once. The rearrangement joins TRBV9 to TRBJ1-1, with TRBD1 as a possible D gene (6 bases). The receptor comes from a man aged 18 to 30 in good health and CMV-seronegative. The sequenced material came from PBMCs. The DNA for the CDR3 is TGTGCCAGCAGCGTGGAGCCAGGGGACGTCATGATCACTGAAGCTTTCTTT. It specifies CASSVEPGDVMITEAFF.